This T cell receptor beta chain was sequenced for a study of regulatory T cells in long-lasting Graves disease. General study findings and limits: Persistent disease preferred TRBV28, TRBJ1-2 and TRBJ2-5; new disease, TRBV20-1 and TRBJ2-1. Those with persistent Graves' had less TCR diversity than newly diagnosed patients.

In building TCR beta libraries, iRepertoire HTBI primers were used together with Arm-PCR of CDR3 regions. TCRdb recomputed calls from the multiplex PCR reads with MiXCR, one row per CDR3 protein. The sample contains hundreds of thousands of distinct CDR3 sequences, roughly 15% of which appear only once. This clonotype was found many times. The antigen is not known. V dropped 10 bases and J dropped 0 bases, with 12 bases sitting between them. The CDR3 totals 13 residues. The V gene's germline CDR1 is MDHEN and CDR2 SYDVKM. Indicated time point: newly diagnosed GD, antithyroid drugs for less than 3 months. RNA extracted from PBMCs served as the sequencing template. This sample also appeared in a second study, on T cells in Graves' hyperthyroidism and ophthalmopathy. Per that study: Initially, a first-round RT-PCR of the TCR CDR3 employed the HTBI primer set. Ophthalmopathy prediction by the model preceded onset by a median about 6.8 months.

The chain combines TRBV28 with TRBJ1-1, with a tentative D call TRBD1 (6 bases). The source of this sequence is a woman in her 30s with Graves disease. Sequenced material: peripheral blood mononuclear cells (PBMCs), taken at new diagnosis, from a patient treated with antithyroid drugs. The CDR3 here is CAIGGLMNTEAFF. The CDR3, as DNA: TGTGCCATCGGGGGGCTAATGAACACTGAAGCTTTCTTT. Filled out from reference TRBV28 and TRBJ1-1, the complete variable domain reads DVKVTQSSRYLVKRTGEKVFLECVQDMDHENMFWYRQDPGLGLRLIYFSYDVKMKEKGDIPEGYSVSREKKERFSLILESASTNQTSMYLCAIGGLMNTEAFFGQGTRLTVV.